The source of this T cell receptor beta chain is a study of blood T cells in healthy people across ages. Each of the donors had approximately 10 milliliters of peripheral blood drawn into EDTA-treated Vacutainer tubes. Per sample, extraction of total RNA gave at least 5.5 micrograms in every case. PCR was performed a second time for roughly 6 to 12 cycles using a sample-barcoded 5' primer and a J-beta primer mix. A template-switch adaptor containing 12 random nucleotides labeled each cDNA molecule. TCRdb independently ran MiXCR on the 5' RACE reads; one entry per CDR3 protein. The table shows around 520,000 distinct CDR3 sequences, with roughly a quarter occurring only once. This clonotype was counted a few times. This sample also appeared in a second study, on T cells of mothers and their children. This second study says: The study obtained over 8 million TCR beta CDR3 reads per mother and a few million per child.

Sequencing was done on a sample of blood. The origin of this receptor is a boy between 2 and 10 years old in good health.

As DNA, the CDR3 is TGTGCCACCAGCAGAGATTTCGGCCGGGACCGGGAGACCCAGTACTTC. Its translation: CATSRDFGRDRETQYF. The chain is built from TRBV15 and TRBJ2-5; either TRBD1 or TRBD2 may supply D (5 bases each). Deletions cut 0 bases from V and 5 bases from J, with 16 bases between. This CDR3 comprises 16 residues. Germline-derived CDR1 and CDR2 are LNHNV and YYDKDF (reference sequence).